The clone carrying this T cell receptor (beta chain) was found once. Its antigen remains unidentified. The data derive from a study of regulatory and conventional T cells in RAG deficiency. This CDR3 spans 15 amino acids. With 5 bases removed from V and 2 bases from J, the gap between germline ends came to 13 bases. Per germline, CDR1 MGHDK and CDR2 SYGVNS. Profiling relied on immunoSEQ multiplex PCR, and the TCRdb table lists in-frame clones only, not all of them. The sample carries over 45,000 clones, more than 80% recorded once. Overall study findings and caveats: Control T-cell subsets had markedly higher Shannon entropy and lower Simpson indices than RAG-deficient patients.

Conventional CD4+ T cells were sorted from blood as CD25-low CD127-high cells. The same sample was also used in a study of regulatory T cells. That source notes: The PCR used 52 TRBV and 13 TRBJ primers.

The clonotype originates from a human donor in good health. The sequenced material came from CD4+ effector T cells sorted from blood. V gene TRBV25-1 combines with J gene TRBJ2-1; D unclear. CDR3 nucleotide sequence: TGTGCCAGCAGTAAGCTGGAGAGGCCCTACAATGAGCAGTTCTTC. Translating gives CASSKLERPYNEQFF.